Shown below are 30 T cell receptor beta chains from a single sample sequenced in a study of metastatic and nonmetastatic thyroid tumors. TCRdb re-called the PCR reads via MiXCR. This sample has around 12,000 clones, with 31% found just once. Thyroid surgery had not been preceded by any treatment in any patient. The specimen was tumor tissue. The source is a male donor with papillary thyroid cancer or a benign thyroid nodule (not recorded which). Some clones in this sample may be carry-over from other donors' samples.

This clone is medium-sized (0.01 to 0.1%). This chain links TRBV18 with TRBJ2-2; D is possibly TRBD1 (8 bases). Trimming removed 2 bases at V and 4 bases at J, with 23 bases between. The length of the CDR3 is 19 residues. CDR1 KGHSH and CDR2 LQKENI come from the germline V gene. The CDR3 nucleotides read TGTGCCAGCTCACCAGTTACGGGGAGCGGGACAGGTGGCACCGGGGAGCTGTTTTTT. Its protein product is CASSPVTGSGTGGTGELFF.

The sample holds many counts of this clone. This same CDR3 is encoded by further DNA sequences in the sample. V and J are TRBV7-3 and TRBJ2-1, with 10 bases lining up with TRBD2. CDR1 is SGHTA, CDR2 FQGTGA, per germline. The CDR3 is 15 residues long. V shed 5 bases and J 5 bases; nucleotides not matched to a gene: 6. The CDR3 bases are TGTGCCAGCAGCCTTAGCGGGAGGACCCACAATGAGCAGTTCTTC. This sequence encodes CASSLSGRTHNEQFF.

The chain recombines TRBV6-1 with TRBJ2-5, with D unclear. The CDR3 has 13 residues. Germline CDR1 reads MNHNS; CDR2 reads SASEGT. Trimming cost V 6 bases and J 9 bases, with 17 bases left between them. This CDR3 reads CASSPNQVRAQYF. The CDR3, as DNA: TGTGCCAGCAGCCCCAACCAGGTCCGGGCCCAGTACTTC.

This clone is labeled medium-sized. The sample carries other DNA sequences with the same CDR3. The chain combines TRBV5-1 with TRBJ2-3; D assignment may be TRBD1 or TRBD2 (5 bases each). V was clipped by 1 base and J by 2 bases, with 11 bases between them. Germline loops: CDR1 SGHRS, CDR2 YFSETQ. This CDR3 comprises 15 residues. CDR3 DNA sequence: TGCGCCAGCAGCTTGTTGTGGGGGTTCACAGATACGCAGTATTTT. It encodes CASSLLWGFTDTQYF.

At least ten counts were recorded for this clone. The CDR3 loop reads CASGGTSADTQYF. In nucleotides, the CDR3 is TGTGCCAGCGGAGGGACTAGTGCAGATACGCAGTATTTT. The chain employs TRBV2 and TRBJ2-3, with 8 positions matching TRBD2. This CDR3 is built from 13 residues. V lost 8 bases to trimming and J lost 4 bases; unmatched junction nucleotides: 5. In germline, CDR1 is SNHLY, CDR2 FYNNEI.

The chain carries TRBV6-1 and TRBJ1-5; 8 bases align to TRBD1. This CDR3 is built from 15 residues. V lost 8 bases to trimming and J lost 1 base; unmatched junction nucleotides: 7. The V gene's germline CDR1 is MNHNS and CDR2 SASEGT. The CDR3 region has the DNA TGTGCCAGCGGGGGTGACAGGGGCAGCAATCAGCCCCAGCATTTT. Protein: CASGGDRGSNQPQHF.

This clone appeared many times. CDR3 DNA: TGTGCCAGCACCCGGACAGGGTCTAATTCACCCCTCCACTTT. Amino acids: CASTRTGSNSPLHF. This chain uses TRBV6-1 with TRBJ1-6, with TRBD1 matching 8 bases. The germline CDR1 and CDR2 sequences are MNHNS and SASEGT. This CDR3 has 14 amino acids. The ends lost 7 bases at V and 6 bases at J; junction bases unmatched: 5.

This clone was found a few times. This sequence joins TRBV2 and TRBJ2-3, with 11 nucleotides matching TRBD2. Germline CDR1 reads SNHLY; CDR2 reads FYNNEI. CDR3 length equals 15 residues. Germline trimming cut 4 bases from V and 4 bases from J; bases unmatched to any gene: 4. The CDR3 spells CASSAVAGGPDTQYF. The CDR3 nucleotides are TGTGCCAGCAGTGCGGTAGCGGGGGGGCCAGATACGCAGTATTTT. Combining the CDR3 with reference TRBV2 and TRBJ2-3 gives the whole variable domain EPEVTQTPSHQVTQMGQEVILRCVPISNHLYFYWYRQILGQKVEFLVSFYNNEISEKSEIFDDQFSVERPDGSNFTLKIRSTKLEDSAMYFCASSAVAGGPDTQYFGPGTRLTVL.

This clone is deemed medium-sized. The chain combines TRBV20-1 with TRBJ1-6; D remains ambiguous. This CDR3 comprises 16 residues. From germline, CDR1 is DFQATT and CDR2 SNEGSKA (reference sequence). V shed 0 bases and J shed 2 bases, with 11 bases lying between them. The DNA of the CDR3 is TGCAGTGCTAGAGATGCCCAGAGACCCTATAATTCACCCCTCCACTTT. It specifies CSARDAQRPYNSPLHF.

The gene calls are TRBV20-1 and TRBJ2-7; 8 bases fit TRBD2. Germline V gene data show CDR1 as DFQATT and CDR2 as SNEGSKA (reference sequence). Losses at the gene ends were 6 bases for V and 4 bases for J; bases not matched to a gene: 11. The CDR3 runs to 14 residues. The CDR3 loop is CSAPRGGRGYEQYF. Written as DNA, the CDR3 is TGCAGTGCGCCCCGGGGGGGAAGGGGATACGAGCAGTACTTC.

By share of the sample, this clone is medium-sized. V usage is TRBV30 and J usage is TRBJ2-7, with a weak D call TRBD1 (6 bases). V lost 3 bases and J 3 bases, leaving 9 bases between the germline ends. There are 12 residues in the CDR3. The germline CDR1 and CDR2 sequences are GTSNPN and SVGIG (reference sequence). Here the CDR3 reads CAWSKQGYEQYV. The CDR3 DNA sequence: TGTGCCTGGAGCAAACAGGGCTACGAGCAGTACGTC.

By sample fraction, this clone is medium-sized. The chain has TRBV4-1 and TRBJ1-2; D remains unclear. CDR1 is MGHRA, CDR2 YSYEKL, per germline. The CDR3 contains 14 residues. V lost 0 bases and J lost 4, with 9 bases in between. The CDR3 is CASSQEGFAYGYTF. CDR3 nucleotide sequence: TGCGCCAGCAGCCAAGAGGGGTTTGCCTATGGCTACACCTTC.

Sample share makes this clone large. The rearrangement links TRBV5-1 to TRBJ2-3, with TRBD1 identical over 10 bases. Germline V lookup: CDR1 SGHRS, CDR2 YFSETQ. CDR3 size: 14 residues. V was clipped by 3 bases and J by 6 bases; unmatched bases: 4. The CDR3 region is CASSSGQGMDTQYF. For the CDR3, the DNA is TGCGCCAGCAGCTCGGGACAGGGGATGGATACGCAGTATTTT.

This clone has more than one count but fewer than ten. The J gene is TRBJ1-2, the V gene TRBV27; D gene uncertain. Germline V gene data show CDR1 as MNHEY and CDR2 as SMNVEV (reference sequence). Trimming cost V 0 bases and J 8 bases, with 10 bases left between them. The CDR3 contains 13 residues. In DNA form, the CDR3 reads TGTGCCAGCAGTTTATCACAGCGGTCGGGCTACACCTTC. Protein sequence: CASSLSQRSGYTF.

The CDR3 spells CASSSPRTGPPAGEQYF. Written as DNA, the CDR3 is TGTGCCAGCAGTTCCCCTCGGACAGGGCCCCCTGCGGGAGAGCAGTACTTC. The chain combines TRBV27 with TRBJ2-7, with 8 nucleotides matching TRBD1. The V gene end was trimmed by 4 bases and the J gene end by 7 bases; junction bases not matched to a gene: 18. Germline CDR1 reads MNHEY; CDR2 reads SMNVEV (reference sequence). This CDR3 spans 17 amino acids.

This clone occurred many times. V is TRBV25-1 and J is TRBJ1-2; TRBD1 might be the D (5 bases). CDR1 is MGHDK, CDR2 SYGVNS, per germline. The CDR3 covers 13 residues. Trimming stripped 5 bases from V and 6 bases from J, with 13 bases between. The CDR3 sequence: CASSKTGAHGYTF. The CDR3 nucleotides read TGTGCCAGCAGTAAAACCGGGGCTCATGGCTACACCTTC.

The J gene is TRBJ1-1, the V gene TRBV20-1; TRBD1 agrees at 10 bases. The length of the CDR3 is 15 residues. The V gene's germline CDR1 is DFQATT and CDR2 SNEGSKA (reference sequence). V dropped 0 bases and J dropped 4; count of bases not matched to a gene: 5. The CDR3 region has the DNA TGCAGTGCTAGAGAGATAGACAGGGGGCCCACTGAAGCTTTCTTT. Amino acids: CSAREIDRGPTEAFF.

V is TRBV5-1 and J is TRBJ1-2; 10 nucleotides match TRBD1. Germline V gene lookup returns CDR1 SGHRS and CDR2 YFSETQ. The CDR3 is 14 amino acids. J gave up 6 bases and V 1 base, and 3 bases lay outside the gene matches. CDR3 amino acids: CASSLMTGGDGYTF. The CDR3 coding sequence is TGCGCCAGCAGCTTGATGACAGGGGGCGATGGCTACACCTTC. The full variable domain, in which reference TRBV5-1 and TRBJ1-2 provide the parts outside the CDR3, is KAGVTQTPRYLIKTRGQQVTLSCSPISGHRSVSWYQQTPGQGLQFLFEYFSETQRNKGNFPGRFSGRQFSNSRSEMNVSTLELGDSALYLCASSLMTGGDGYTFGSGTRLTVV.

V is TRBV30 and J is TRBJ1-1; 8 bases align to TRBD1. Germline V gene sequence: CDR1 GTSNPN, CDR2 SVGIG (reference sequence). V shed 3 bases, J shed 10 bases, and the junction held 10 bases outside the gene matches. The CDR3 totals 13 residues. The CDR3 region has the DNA TGTGCCTGGAGCCCCCGCAGGGGGCGCGGAGCTTTCTTT. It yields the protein CAWSPRRGRGAFF.

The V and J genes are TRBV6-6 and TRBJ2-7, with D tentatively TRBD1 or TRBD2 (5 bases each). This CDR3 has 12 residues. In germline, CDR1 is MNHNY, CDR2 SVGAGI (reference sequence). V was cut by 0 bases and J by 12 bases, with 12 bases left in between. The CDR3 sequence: CASSYSGTDAYF. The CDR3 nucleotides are TGTGCCAGCAGTTACTCCGGGACGGATGCGTACTTC.

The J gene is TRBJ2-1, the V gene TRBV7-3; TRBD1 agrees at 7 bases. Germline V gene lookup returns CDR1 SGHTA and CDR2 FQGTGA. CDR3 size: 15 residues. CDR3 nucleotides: TGTTCCTGCAGCCTAAGACAGGGTTCCTACAATGAGCAGTTCTTC. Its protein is CSCSLRQGSYNEQFF.

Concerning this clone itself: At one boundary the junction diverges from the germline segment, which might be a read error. The CDR3 loop reads CSANPATGMNTGELFF. The CDR3, as DNA: TGCAGTGCTAACCCAGCGACGGGGATGAACACCGGTGAGCTGTTTTTT. The chain carries TRBV20-1 and TRBJ2-2, with D tentatively TRBD2 (5 bases). The V gene's germline CDR1 is DFQATT and CDR2 SNEGSKA (reference sequence). The CDR3 covers 16 residues.

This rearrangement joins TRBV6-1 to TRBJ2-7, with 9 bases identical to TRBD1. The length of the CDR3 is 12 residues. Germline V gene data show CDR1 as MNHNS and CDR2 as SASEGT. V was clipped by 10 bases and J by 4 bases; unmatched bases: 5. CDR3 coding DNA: TGTGCCACTACGGGACAGGGATACGAGCAGTACTTC. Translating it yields CATTGQGYEQYF.

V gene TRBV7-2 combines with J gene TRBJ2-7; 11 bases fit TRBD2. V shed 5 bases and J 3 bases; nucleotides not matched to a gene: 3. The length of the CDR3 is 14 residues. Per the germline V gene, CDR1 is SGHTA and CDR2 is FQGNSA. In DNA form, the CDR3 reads TGTGCCAGCAGCGGGACTAGCGGCTTCTACGAGCAGTACTTC. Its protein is CASSGTSGFYEQYF.

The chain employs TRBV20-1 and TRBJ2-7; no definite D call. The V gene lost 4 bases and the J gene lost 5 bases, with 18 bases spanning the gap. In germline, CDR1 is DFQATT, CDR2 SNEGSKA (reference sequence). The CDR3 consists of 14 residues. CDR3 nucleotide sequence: TGCAGTGCTACTAGGGCTAGTGGTATCAACGAGCAGTACTTC. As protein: CSATRASGINEQYF.

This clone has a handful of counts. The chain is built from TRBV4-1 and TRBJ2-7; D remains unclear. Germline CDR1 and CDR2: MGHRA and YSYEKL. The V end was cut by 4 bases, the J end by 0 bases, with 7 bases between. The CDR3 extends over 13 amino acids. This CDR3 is CASSPHNSYEQYF. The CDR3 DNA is TGCGCCAGCAGCCCCCACAACTCCTACGAGCAGTACTTC.

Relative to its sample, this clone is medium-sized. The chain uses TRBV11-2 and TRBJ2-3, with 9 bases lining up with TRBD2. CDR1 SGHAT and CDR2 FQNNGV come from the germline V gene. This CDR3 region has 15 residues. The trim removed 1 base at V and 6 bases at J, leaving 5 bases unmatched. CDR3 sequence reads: CASSLGAGGVDTQYF. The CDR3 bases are TGTGCCAGCAGCTTAGGAGCGGGAGGAGTCGATACGCAGTATTTT.

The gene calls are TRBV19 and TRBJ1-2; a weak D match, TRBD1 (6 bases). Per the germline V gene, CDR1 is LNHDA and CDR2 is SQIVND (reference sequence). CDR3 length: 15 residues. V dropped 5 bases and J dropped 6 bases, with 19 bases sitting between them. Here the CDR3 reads CASSFLSRGQDGYTF. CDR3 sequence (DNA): TGTGCCAGTAGTTTCCTCTCGCGGGGGCAGGATGGCTACACCTTC.

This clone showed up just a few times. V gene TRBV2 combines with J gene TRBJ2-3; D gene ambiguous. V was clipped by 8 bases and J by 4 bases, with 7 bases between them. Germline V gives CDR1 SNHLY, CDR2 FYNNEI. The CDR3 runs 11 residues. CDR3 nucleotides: TGTGCCAGCGGCTTGGCAGATACGCAGTATTTT. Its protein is CASGLADTQYF. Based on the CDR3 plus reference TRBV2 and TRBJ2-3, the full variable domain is EPEVTQTPSHQVTQMGQEVILRCVPISNHLYFYWYRQILGQKVEFLVSFYNNEISEKSEIFDDQFSVERPDGSNFTLKIRSTKLEDSAMYFCASGLADTQYFGPGTRLTVL.

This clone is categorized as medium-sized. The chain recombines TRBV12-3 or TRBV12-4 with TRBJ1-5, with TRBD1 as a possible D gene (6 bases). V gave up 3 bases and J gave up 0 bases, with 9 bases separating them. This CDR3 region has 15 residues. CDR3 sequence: CASSFQGNSNQPQHF. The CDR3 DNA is TGTGCCAGCAGTTTTCAGGGGAATAGCAATCAGCCCCAGCATTTT.